Sequencing of this T cell receptor beta chain was carried out in a study of blood T cells in healthy people across ages. A sample-barcoded 5' primer and a J-beta primer mix were used in a second PCR of about 7 to 12 cycles. Each CDR3 protein is one row after TCRdb ran MiXCR on the 5' RACE reads. In the table there are about a million distinct CDR3 sequences, approximately 49% of which are singletons. Concerning this clonotype: Its specificity is not known.

Study outcomes and limitations: The CMV status of each donor remained undetermined, and this could have confounded shifts in expanded clonotypes.

The CDR3 has 17 residues. Germline CDR1 and CDR2: LGHDT and YNNKEL (reference sequence). V was pared by 6 bases and J by 1 base, with 7 bases of the junction left unmatched. Healthy Russian Caucasian donors spanned ages about 6 to 100 years. The source material was blood. The TCR originated in a man aged 25 to 45 in good health. This sequence joins TRBV3-1 and TRBJ2-2; 11 bases are a match to TRBD1. In DNA form, the CDR3 reads TGTGCCAGCAGTTACTCGGACAGGGGGCTGAACACCGGGGAGCTGTTTTTT. Its translation is CASSYSDRGLNTGELFF.